This passage covers 8 T cell receptor beta chains from one sample sequenced in a study of blood T cell repertoires in COVID-19. Some clones are missing from TCRdb's copy, which holds only in-frame ones; the method was immunoSEQ multiplex PCR. The table has 350,000 to 400,000 clones, roughly nine tenths seen once. Sequenced material: PBMCs or T cells enriched from blood (not recorded which). The receptors shown here come from a woman aged 40 to 49 who had been exposed to COVID-19.

J is TRBJ1-2 and V is TRBV10-3, with no clear D. The V and J ends lost 0 bases and 2 bases respectively, with 13 bases between them. CDR3 size: 16 residues. Germline CDR1 ENHRY, CDR2 SYGVKD. CDR3 protein: CAISESIPLSNYGYTF. DNA of the CDR3: TGTGCCATCAGTGAGTCTATACCCCTATCGAACTATGGCTACACCTTC.

This clone was seen just once. The chain employs TRBV2 and TRBJ1-1; 7 nucleotides align to TRBD1. The V gene's germline CDR1 is SNHLY and CDR2 FYNNEI. Trimming at V came to 3 bases and at J to 4 bases, leaving 2 bases not matched to a gene. The length of the CDR3 is 13 residues. This CDR3 reads CASSDDRVTEAFF. CDR3 nucleotide sequence: TGTGCCAGCAGTGACGACAGGGTCACTGAAGCTTTCTTT.

The chain couples TRBV7-2 to TRBJ1-1; D is ambiguous. CDR1 and CDR2 from the germline V gene are SGHTA and FQGNSA. V lost 2 bases and J 0 bases, leaving 10 bases between the germline ends. This CDR3 spans 15 amino acids. The CDR3 here is CASSLHQVVNTEAFF. In DNA form, the CDR3 reads TGTGCCAGCAGCTTACATCAGGTTGTGAACACTGAAGCTTTCTTT. Variable domain in full (rest from reference TRBV7-2 and TRBJ1-1): GAGVSQSPSNKVTEKGKDVELRCDPISGHTALYWYRQSLGQGLEFLIYFQGNSAPDKSGLPSDRFSAERTGGSVSTLTIQRTQQEDSAVYLCASSLHQVVNTEAFFGQGTRLTVV.

This chain connects TRBV15 to TRBJ1-4, with no clear D. Trimming cost V 0 bases and J 7 bases, with 9 bases left between them. The CDR3 contains 14 residues. From germline, CDR1 is LNHNV and CDR2 YYDKDF (reference sequence). The CDR3 bases are TGTGCCACCAGCAGAGATGAAAGTAGTGAAAAACTGTTTTTT. Its translation: CATSRDESSEKLFF.

At least ten counts were recorded for this clone. J is TRBJ2-2 and V is TRBV19, with 8 positions matching TRBD2. The trim removed 3 bases at V and 2 bases at J, leaving 2 bases unmatched. Germline CDR1 and CDR2: LNHDA and SQIVND (reference sequence). This CDR3 has 15 amino acids. CDR3 in amino acids: CASSITSGNTGELFF. The CDR3 DNA reads as TGTGCCAGTAGTATCACTAGCGGAAACACCGGGGAGCTGTTTTTT. The full variable domain, in which reference TRBV19 and TRBJ2-2 provide the parts outside the CDR3, is DGGITQSPKYLFRKEGQNVTLSCEQNLNHDAMYWYRQDPGQGLRLIYYSQIVNDFQKGDIAEGYSVSREKKESFPLTVTSAQKNPTAFYLCASSITSGNTGELFFGEGSRLTVL.

The chain is built from TRBV7-9 and TRBJ2-5; D is perhaps TRBD1 (6 bases). V lost 2 bases, J lost 5 bases, and 9 bases lay in between. This CDR3 contains 13 residues. The germline CDR1 and CDR2 sequences are SEHNR and FQNEAQ (reference sequence). This CDR3 reads CASSLSGAETQYF. The CDR3 coding sequence is TGTGCCAGCAGCTTATCAGGGGCGGAGACCCAGTACTTC.

The gene calls are TRBV19 and TRBJ1-1, with D perhaps TRBD1 (6 bases). The CDR3 is 14 residues long. CDR1 LNHDA and CDR2 SQIVND come from the germline V gene (reference sequence). The V end lost 5 bases, the J end lost 4 bases, and 14 bases lay between the germline ends. CDR3: CASSGGSGGTEAFF. The CDR3 DNA sequence: TGTGCCAGTAGTGGGGGCAGCGGAGGCACTGAAGCTTTCTTT. Variable domain in full (rest from reference TRBV19 and TRBJ1-1): DGGITQSPKYLFRKEGQNVTLSCEQNLNHDAMYWYRQDPGQGLRLIYYSQIVNDFQKGDIAEGYSVSREKKESFPLTVTSAQKNPTAFYLCASSGGSGGTEAFFGQGTRLTVV.

The rearrangement joins TRBV9 to TRBJ1-2; perhaps TRBD1 as D (5 bases). The CDR3 totals 16 residues. Deletions cut 4 bases from V and 0 bases from J, with 16 bases between. Germline V gene data show CDR1 as SGDLS and CDR2 as YYNGEE. The CDR3 bases are TGTGCCAGCAGCCTCTCCGGGGGAGTAGCTAACTATGGCTACACCTTC. Protein product: CASSLSGGVANYGYTF.